This T cell receptor beta chain was recovered during a study of cytomegalovirus exposure and HLA in healthy donors. Broader study findings: Listed as cytomegalovirus-associated were over 150 TCR beta chains. The CMV antigen specificity of three CMV-associated chains was confirmed through in vitro analysis.

Comment on this clone: What it binds is unknown.

V trimming: 1 base; J trimming: 4 bases; junction bases outside the gene matches: 3. CDR3 size: 15 residues. Looked up from germline, CDR1 is LNHNV and CDR2 is YYDKDF (reference sequence). The donors were members of the approximately 120-subject validation cohort (separate from the approximately 670-subject first cohort). Generated by immunoSEQ multiplex PCR, the TCRdb table keeps only in-frame clones and is missing some. Here the sample spans 55,000 to 70,000 clones, over 80% being singletons. Sequencing used PBMCs. The chain uses TRBV15 and TRBJ2-1; 8 bases align to TRBD2. The origin of this receptor is a man between 18 and 29 years old in good health and CMV-seronegative. The CDR3 sequence: CATSRVTSGYNEQFF. CDR3 in DNA: TGTGCCACCAGCAGAGTCACTAGCGGTTACAATGAGCAGTTCTTC.